This is a list of T cell receptor beta chains from one sample in a study of T cell responses to AZD1222 COVID-19 vaccine. This table comes from immunoSEQ multiplex PCR, and its TCRdb copy is limited to in-frame clones, with some not included. Of about 80,000 clones listed, 87% were seen once; the top ten hold roughly a quarter. The sequenced sample was peripheral blood, obtained on day 0 of AZD1222 vaccination. The receptors were gathered from an adult in good health. Both conserved end residues are part of each CDR3. A D gene is named only where the DNA matches it firmly. Clone sizes are given selectively: once, few, many, or a class where the clone is expanded.

clone_size d_call j_call v_call cdr3_aa cdr3_nt
. . TRBJ1-6 TRBV19 CASSITWRASPLHF TGTGCCAGTAGTATAACATGGCGGGCTTCACCCCTCCACTTT
. TRBD2 TRBJ2-7 TRBV4-3 CASSQERSGSSYEQYF TGCGCCAGCAGCCAAGAGAGGAGCGGGAGCTCCTACGAGCAGTACTTC
. TRBD1 TRBJ1-6 TRBV5-1 CASSSGQGLYNSPLHF TGCGCCAGCAGCTCGGGACAGGGTTTATATAATTCACCCCTCCACTTT
. . TRBJ2-1 TRBV5-5 CASNDLGTPYNEQFF TGTGCCAGCAACGACCTCGGGACACCGTACAATGAGCAGTTCTTC
once . TRBJ2-3 TRBV11-2 CASRNLGGNTQYF TGTGCCAGCAGGAACCTGGGGGGCAATACGCAGTATTTT
. TRBD2 TRBJ2-1 TRBV7-2 CASSTILAGGYNEQFF TGTGCCAGCAGCACTATCCTAGCGGGAGGCTACAATGAGCAGTTCTTC
. . TRBJ1-4 TRBV4-3 CASSQQPINEKLFF TGCGCCAGCAGCCAACAACCTATTAATGAAAAACTGTTTTTT
. . TRBJ1-6 TRBV5-1 CASSPGRVAYNSPLHF TGCGCCAGCAGCCCCGGGAGGGTTGCCTATAATTCACCCCTCCACTTT
. TRBD1 TRBJ2-5 TRBV5-1 CASSQRTGRETQYF TGCGCCAGCAGCCAACGGACAGGGAGGGAGACCCAGTACTTC
. . TRBJ2-5 TRBV7-2 CASSLESGQETQYF TGTGCCAGCAGCTTAGAGTCAGGCCAAGAGACCCAGTACTTC
. . TRBJ2-7 TRBV5-6 CASSLNTFYEQYF TGTGCCAGCAGCCTAAACACCTTTTACGAGCAGTACTTC
. TRBD1 TRBJ1-2 TRBV5-4 CASSLRTGDSYGYTF TGTGCCAGCAGCTTGCGGACAGGTGATAGCTATGGCTACACCTTC
. . TRBJ2-3 TRBV11-3 CASSPLSGVVDTQYF TGTGCCAGCAGCCCCCTTTCGGGAGTGGTAGATACGCAGTATTTT
. TRBD1 TRBJ1-1 TRBV27 CASSLSDRGLGDTEAFF TGTGCCAGCAGTTTATCGGACAGGGGGCTAGGGGACACTGAAGCTTTCTTT
. TRBD2 TRBJ2-2 TRBV18 CASSPLAGELHTGELFF TGTGCCAGCTCACCCCTAGCGGGGGAGTTGCACACCGGGGAGCTGTTTTTT
. TRBD2 TRBJ2-1 TRBV7-3 CASSKGTSSLDEQFF TGTGCCAGCAGCAAAGGGACTAGCTCTCTGGATGAGCAGTTCTTC